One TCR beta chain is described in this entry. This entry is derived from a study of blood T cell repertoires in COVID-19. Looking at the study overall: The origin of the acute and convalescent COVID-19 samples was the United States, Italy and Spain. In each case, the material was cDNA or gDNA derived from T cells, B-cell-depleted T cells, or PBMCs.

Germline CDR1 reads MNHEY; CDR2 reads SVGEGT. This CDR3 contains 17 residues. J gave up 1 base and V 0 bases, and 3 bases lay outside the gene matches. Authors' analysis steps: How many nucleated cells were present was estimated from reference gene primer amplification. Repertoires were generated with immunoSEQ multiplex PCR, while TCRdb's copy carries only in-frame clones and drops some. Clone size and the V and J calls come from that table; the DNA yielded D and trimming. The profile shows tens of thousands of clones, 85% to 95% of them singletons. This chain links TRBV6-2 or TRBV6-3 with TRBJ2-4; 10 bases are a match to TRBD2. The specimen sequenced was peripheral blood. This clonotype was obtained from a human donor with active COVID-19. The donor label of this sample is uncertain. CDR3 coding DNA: TGTGCCAGCAGTTACTCAGCGGGGGGGCCGGCCAAAAACATTCAGTACTTC. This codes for CASSYSAGGPAKNIQYF.